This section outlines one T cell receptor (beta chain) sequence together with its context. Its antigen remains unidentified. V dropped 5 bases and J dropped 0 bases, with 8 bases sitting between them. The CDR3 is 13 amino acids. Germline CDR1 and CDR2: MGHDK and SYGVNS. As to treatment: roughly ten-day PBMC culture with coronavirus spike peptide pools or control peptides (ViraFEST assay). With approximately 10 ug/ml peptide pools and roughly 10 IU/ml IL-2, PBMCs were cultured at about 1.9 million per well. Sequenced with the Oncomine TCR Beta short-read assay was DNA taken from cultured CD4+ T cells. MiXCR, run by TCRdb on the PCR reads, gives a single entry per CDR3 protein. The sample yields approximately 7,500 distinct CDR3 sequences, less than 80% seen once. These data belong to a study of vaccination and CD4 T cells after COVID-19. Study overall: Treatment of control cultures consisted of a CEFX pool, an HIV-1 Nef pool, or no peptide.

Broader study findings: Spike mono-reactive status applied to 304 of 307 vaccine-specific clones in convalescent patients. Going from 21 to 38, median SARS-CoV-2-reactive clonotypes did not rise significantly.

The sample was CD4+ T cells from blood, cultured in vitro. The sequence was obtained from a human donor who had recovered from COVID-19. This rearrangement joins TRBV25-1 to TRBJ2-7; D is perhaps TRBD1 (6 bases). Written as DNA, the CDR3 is TGTGCCAGCAGTAGGGGGAGCTCCTACGAGCAGTACTTC. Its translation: CASSRGSSYEQYF.